This TCR beta chain comes out of a study of T cell changes during pregnancy in multiple sclerosis. Produced via immunoSEQ multiplex PCR; TCRdb's table is partial and in-frame only. The sample lists approximately 69,000 clones, roughly nine tenths occurring once. Sequencing used peripheral blood, obtained in the second trimester of pregnancy. The TCR comes from a female donor in good health, enrolled as a control in a pregnancy study.

CDR3 DNA sequence: TGTGCCAGTAGTCCCCGACAGGGCTCCATAGCCAATCAGCCCCAGCATTTT. The encoded protein is CASSPRQGSIANQPQHF. The chain has TRBV19 and TRBJ1-5; TRBD1 matches at 7 bases. The CDR3 length is 17 residues. CDR1 is LNHDA, CDR2 SQIVND, per germline (reference sequence). After removal of 5 bases from V and 3 bases from J, the junction contained 13 bases not matched to a gene. Full variable domain (rest looked up from reference TRBV19 and TRBJ1-5): DGGITQSPKYLFRKEGQNVTLSCEQNLNHDAMYWYRQDPGQGLRLIYYSQIVNDFQKGDIAEGYSVSREKKESFPLTVTSAQKNPTAFYLCASSPRQGSIANQPQHFGDGTRLSIL.